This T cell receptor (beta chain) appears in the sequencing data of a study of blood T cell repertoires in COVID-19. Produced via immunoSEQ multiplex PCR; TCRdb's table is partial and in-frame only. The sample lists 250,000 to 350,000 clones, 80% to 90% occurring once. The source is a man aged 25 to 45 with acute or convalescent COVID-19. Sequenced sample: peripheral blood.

CDR3 DNA sequence: TGTGCCAGCAGCTTAAACAGGGTAAACACCGGGGAGCTGTTTTTT. This encodes CASSLNRVNTGELFF. The chain recombines TRBV7-8 with TRBJ2-2, with D maybe TRBD1 (6 bases). CDR1 and CDR2 from the germline V gene are SGHVS and FQNEAQ. Trimming took off 2 bases at V and 2 bases at J, with 9 bases between the two ends. The CDR3 contains 15 residues.